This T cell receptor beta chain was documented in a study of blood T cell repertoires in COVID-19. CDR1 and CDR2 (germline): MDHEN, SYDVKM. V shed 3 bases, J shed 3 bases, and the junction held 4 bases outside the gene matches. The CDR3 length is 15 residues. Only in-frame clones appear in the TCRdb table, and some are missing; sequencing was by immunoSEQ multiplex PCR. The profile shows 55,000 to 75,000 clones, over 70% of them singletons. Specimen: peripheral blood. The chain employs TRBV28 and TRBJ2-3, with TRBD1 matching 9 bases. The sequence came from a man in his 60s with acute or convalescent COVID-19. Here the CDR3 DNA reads TGTGCCAGCAGTTTGGACAGGGGCACGACAGATACGCAGTATTTT. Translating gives CASSLDRGTTDTQYF. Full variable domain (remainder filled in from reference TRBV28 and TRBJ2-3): DVKVTQSSRYLVKRTGEKVFLECVQDMDHENMFWYRQDPGLGLRLIYFSYDVKMKEKGDIPEGYSVSREKKERFSLILESASTNQTSMYLCASSLDRGTTDTQYFGPGTRLTVL.